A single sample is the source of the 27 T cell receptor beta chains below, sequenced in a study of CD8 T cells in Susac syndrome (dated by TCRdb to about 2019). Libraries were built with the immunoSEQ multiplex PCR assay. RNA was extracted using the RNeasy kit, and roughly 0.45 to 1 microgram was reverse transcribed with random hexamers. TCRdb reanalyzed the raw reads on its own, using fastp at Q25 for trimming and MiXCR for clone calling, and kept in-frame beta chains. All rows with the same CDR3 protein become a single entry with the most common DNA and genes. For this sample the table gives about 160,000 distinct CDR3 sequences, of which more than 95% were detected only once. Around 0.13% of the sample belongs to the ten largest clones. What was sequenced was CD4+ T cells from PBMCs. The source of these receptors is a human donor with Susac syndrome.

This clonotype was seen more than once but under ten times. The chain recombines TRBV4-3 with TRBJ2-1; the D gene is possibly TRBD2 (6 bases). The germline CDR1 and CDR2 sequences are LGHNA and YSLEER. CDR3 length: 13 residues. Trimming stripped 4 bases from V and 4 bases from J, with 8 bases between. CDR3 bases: TGCGCCAGCAGCCGTCGGGAGTACAATGAGCAGTTCTTC. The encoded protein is CASSRREYNEQFF.

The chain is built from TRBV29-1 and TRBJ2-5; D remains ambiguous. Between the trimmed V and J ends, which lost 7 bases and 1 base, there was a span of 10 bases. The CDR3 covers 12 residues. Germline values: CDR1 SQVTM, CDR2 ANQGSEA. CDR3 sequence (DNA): TGCAGCGCTCTCGTGTCCCAAGAGACCCAGTACTTC. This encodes CSALVSQETQYF. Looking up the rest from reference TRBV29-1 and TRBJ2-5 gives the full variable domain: SAVISQKPSRDICQRGTSLTIQCQVDSQVTMMFWYRQQPGQSLTLIATANQGSEATYESGFVIDKFPISRPNLTFSTLTVSNMSPEDSSIYLCSALVSQETQYFGPGTRLLVL.

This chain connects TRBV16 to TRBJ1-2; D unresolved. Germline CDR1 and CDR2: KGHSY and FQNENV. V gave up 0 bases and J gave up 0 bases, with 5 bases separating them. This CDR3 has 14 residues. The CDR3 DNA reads TGTGCCAGCAGCCAATCGGCAGCTAACTATGGCTACACCTTC. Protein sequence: CASSQSAANYGYTF.

CDR3 DNA: TGTGCCTGGAGCCTGACAGGGAACACTGAAGCTTTCTTT. The encoded protein is CAWSLTGNTEAFF. V usage is TRBV30 and J usage is TRBJ1-1; tentatively, D is TRBD1 (6 bases). This CDR3 comprises 13 residues. Trimming pared 3 bases from V and 1 base from J, leaving 9 bases between. From germline, CDR1 is GTSNPN and CDR2 SVGIG (reference sequence).

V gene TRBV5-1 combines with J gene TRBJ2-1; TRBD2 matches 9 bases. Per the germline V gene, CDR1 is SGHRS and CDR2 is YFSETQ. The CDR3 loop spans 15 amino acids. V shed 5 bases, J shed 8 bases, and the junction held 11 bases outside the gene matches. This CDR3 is CASSSRLAATDEQFF. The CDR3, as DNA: TGCGCCAGCAGTTCTAGACTAGCGGCCACGGATGAGCAGTTCTTC.

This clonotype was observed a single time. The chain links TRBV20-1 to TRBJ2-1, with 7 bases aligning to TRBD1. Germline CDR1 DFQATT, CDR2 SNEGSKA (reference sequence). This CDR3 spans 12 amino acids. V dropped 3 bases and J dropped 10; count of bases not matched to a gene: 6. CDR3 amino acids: CSARRQGGEQFF. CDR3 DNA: TGCAGTGCTAGGAGACAGGGCGGAGAGCAGTTCTTC.

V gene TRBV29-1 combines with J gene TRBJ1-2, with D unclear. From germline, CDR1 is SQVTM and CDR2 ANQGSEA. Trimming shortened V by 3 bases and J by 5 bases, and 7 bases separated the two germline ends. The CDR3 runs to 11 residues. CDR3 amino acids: CSVDPSYGYTF. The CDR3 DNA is TGCAGCGTTGATCCCAGTTATGGCTACACCTTC.

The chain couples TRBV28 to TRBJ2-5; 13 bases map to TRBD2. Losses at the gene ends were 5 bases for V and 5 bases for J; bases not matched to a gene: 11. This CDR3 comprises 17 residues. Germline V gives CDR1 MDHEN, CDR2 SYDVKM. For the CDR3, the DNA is TGTGCCAGCAGTCCCTCGACTAGCGGGAGGCTCGGGGAGACCCAGTACTTC. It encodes CASSPSTSGRLGETQYF.

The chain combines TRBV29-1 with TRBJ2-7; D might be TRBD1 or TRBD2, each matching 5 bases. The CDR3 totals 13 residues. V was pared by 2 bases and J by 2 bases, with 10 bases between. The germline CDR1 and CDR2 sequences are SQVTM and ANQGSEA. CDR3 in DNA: TGCAGCGTTGAATCAGGGACGACCTACGAGCAGTACTTC. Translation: CSVESGTTYEQYF.

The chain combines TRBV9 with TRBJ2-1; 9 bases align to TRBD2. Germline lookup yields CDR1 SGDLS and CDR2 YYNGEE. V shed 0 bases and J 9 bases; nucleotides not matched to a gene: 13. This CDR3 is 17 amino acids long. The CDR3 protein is CASSVGGGGAERFEQFF. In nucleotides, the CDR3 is TGTGCCAGCAGCGTAGGGGGCGGGGGGGCCGAACGCTTTGAGCAGTTCTTC. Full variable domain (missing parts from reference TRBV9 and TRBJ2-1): DSGVTQTPKHLITATGQRVTLRCSPRSGDLSVYWYQQSLDQGLQFLIQYYNGEERAKGNILERFSAQQFPDLHSELNLSSLELGDSALYFCASSVGGGGAERFEQFFGPGTRLTVL.

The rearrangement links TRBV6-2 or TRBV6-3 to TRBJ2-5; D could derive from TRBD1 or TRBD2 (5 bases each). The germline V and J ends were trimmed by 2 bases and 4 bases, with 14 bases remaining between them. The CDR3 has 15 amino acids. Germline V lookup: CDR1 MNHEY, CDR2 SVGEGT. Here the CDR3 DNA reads TGTGCCAGCAGTTACCCGGGGCTCCGGGGAGAGACCCAGTACTTC. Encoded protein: CASSYPGLRGETQYF.

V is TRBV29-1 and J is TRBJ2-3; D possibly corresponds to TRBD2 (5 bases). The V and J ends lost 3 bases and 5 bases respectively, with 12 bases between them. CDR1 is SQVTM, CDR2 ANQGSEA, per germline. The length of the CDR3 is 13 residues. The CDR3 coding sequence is TGCAGCGTTGATAACGGGGTTGGAGATACGCAGTATTTT. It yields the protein CSVDNGVGDTQYF.

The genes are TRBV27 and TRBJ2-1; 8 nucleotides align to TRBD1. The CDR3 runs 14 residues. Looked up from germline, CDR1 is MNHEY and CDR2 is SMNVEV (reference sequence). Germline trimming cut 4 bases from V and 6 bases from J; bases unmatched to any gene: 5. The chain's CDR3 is CASSWVTGGNEQFF. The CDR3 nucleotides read TGTGCCAGCAGTTGGGTCACAGGGGGCAATGAGCAGTTCTTC.

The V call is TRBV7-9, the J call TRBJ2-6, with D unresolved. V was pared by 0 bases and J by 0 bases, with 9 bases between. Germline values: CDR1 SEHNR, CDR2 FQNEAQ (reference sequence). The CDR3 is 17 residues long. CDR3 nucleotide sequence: TGTGCCAGCAGCTTAGCATCTCCACGCTCTGGGGCCAACGTCCTGACTTTC. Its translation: CASSLASPRSGANVLTF.

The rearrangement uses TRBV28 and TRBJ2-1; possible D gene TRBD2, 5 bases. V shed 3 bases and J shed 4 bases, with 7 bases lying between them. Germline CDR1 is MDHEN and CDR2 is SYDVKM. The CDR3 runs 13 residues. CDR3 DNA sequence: TGTGCCAGCAGTTTTCGGGGATACAATGAGCAGTTCTTC. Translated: CASSFRGYNEQFF.

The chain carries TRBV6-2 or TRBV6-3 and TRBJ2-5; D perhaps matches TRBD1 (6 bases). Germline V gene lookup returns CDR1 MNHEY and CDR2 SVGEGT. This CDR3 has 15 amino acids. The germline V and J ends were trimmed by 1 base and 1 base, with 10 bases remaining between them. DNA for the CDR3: TGTGCCAGCAGTTACTTCAGGGGAAGCCAAGAGACCCAGTACTTC. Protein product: CASSYFRGSQETQYF.

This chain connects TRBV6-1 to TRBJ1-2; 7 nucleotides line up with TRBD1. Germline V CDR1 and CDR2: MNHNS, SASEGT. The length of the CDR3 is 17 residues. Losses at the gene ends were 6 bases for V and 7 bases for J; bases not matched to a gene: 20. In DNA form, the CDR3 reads TGTGCCAGCAGCCAGGACCACAGGGGCGGCGCCTCCCTTGGCTACACCTTC. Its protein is CASSQDHRGGASLGYTF.

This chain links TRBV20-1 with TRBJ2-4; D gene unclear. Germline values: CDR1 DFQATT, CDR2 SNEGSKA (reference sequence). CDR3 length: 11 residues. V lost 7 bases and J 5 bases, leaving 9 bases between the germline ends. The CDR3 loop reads CSGGSQNIQYF. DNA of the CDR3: TGCAGTGGTGGGTCCCAAAACATTCAGTACTTC.

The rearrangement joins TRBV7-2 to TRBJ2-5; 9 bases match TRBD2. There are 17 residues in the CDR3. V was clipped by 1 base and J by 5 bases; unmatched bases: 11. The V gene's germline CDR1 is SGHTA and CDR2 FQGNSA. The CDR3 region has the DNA TGTGCCAGCAGCTTAGAAAAGCTAGCGGGGAAACGGGAGACCCAGTACTTC. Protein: CASSLEKLAGKRETQYF. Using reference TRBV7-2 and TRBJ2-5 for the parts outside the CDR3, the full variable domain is GAGVSQSPSNKVTEKGKDVELRCDPISGHTALYWYRQSLGQGLEFLIYFQGNSAPDKSGLPSDRFSAERTGGSVSTLTIQRTQQEDSAVYLCASSLEKLAGKRETQYFGPGTRLLVL.

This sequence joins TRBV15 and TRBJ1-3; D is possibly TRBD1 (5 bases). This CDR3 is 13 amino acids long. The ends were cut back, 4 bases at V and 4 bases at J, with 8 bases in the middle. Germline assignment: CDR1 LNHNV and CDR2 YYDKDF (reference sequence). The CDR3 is CATSTGSGNTIYF. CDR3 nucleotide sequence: TGTGCCACCAGCACAGGGAGCGGAAACACCATATATTTT.

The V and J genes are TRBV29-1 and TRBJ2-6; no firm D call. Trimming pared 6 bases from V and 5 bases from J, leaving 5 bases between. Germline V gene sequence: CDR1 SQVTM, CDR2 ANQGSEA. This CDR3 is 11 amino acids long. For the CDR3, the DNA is TGCAGCGTAGGCTGGGCCAACGTCCTGACTTTC. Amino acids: CSVGWANVLTF.

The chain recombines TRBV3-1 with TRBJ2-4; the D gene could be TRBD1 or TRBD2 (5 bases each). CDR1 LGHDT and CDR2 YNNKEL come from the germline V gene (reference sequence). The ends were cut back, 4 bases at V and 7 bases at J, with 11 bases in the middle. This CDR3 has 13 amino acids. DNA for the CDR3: TGTGCCAGCAGCCTTTGGGACCACAACATTCAGTACTTC. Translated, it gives CASSLWDHNIQYF.

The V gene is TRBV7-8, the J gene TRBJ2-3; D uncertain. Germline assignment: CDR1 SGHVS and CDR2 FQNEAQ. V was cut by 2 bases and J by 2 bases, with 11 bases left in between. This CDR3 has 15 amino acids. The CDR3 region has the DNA TGTGCCAGCAGCTTACGTGTAAGACTCACAGATACGCAGTATTTT. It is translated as CASSLRVRLTDTQYF.

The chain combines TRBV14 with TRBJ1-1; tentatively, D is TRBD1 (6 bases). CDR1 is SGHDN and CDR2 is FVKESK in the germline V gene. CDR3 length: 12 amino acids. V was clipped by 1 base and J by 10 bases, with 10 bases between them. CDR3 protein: CASSQVTGRAFF. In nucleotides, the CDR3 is TGTGCCAGCAGCCAAGTCACAGGGAGAGCTTTCTTT.

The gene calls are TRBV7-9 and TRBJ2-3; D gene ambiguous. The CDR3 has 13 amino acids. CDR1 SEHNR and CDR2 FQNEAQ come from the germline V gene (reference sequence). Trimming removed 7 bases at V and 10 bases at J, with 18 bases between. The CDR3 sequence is CASTPNARSPQYF. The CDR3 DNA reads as TGTGCCAGCACCCCTAACGCAAGAAGCCCGCAGTATTTT.

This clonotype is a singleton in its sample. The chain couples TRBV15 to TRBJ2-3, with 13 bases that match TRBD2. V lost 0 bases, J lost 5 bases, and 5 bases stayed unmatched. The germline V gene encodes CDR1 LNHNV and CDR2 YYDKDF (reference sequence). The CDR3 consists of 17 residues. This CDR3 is CATSREGLAGVGDTQYF. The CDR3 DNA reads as TGTGCCACCAGCAGAGAAGGACTAGCGGGAGTCGGAGATACGCAGTATTTT.

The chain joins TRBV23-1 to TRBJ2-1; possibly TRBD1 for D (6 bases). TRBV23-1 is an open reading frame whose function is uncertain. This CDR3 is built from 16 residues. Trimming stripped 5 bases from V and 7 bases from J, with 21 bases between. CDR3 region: CASSSPRQGKFNEQFF. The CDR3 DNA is TGCGCCAGCAGTAGCCCCCGGCAGGGGAAATTTAATGAGCAGTTCTTC.